The 25 T cell receptor beta chains reported below all come from one sample, sequenced in a study of shared clonotypes between healthy human individuals. Method: immunoSEQ multiplex PCR; TCRdb's copy keeps in-frame clones and lacks some. Seen here are around 1.9 million clones, about 92% observed once, and the top ten hold around 1.7%. Naive CD8 cells were CD45RO-negative, positively selected for CCR7, excluding terminally differentiated effector memory CD45RA+ cells. The sequencing sample was made of naive CD8+ T cells from PBMCs. Receptor source: a man aged 18 to 35 in good health. Some clones in this sample may be carry-over from other donors' samples.

V gene TRBV28 combines with J gene TRBJ2-7; D unresolved. Trimming cost V 1 base and J 6 bases, with 4 bases left between them. CDR3 length: 11 residues. The germline V gene has CDR1 MDHEN and CDR2 SYDVKM. The chain's CDR3 is CASSLYSEQYF. CDR3 DNA: TGTGCCAGCAGTTTATACTCCGAGCAGTACTTC.

With regard to this clone: A junction end diverges from the germline sequence, so it may reflect a read error. This rearrangement joins TRBV6-5 to TRBJ2-7, with D perhaps matching TRBD1 (6 bases). The germline CDR1 and CDR2 sequences are MNHEY and SVGAGI. The CDR3 is made up of 13 amino acids. CDR3 sequence: CASGYREGYEQYF. The DNA of the CDR3 is TGTGCCAGCGGTTACAGGGAAGGCTACGAGCAGTACTTC.

The CDR3 here is CASSPHYGSTYEQYF. The CDR3 DNA reads as TGTGCCAGCAGCCCCCATTATGGGTCAACTTACGAGCAGTACTTC. V is TRBV14 and J is TRBJ2-7; D unclear. Trimming removed 4 bases from V and 4 bases from J, with 17 bases in between. The CDR3 has 15 residues. Germline assignment: CDR1 SGHDN and CDR2 FVKESK. The variable domain in full, with the rest retrieved from reference TRBV14 and TRBJ2-7, is EAGVTQFPSHSVIEKGQTVTLRCDPISGHDNLYWYRRVMGKEIKFLLHFVKESKQDESGMPNNRFLAERTGGTYSTLKVQPAELEDSGVYFCASSPHYGSTYEQYFGPGTRLTVT.

The chain recombines TRBV30 with TRBJ2-1; TRBD2 matches 12 bases. J gave up 10 bases and V 1 base, and 5 bases lay outside the gene matches. This CDR3 spans 14 amino acids. Germline assignment: CDR1 GTSNPN and CDR2 SVGIG (reference sequence). The CDR3 region has the DNA TGTGCCTGGAGTGAGGCTAGCGGGAGGGTGGAGCAGTTCTTC. The encoded protein is CAWSEASGRVEQFF. The full variable domain, in which reference TRBV30 and TRBJ2-1 provide the parts outside the CDR3, is SQTIHQWPATLVQPVGSPLSLECTVEGTSNPNLYWYRQAAGRGLQLLFYSVGIGQISSEVPQNLSASRPQDRQFILSSKKLLLSDSGFYLCAWSEASGRVEQFFGPGTRLTVL.

The rearrangement joins TRBV6-5 to TRBJ1-1; D remains unclear. Looked up from germline, CDR1 is MNHEY and CDR2 is SVGAGI. The V end was cut by 8 bases, the J end by 7 bases, with 11 bases between. The CDR3 totals 11 residues. CDR3: CASPRMGEAFF. The CDR3 bases are TGTGCCAGCCCAAGGATGGGTGAAGCTTTCTTT.

The chain carries TRBV4-3 and TRBJ2-7; D could derive from TRBD1 or TRBD2 (5 bases each). V was clipped by 0 bases and J by 5 bases, with 17 bases between them. The CDR3 runs to 16 residues. Germline CDR1 and CDR2: LGHNA and YSLEER. Here the CDR3 DNA reads TGCGCCAGCAGCCAAGATAACACTTTCGGGACCGACGAGCAGTACTTC. Protein product: CASSQDNTFGTDEQYF.

This clone showed up just once. This chain connects TRBV7-3 to TRBJ2-1, with 15 bases fitting TRBD2. Trimming at V came to 2 bases and at J to 0 bases, leaving 14 bases not matched to a gene. Germline assignment: CDR1 SGHTA and CDR2 FQGTGA. The length of the CDR3 is 22 residues. In DNA form, the CDR3 reads TGTGCCAGCAGCTTAGGGGAATGGACTAGCGGGAGGGCCGTTAGCTCCTACAATGAGCAGTTCTTC. Amino acids: CASSLGEWTSGRAVSSYNEQFF.

This clone occurred once. The chain has TRBV6-6 and TRBJ1-2; D remains unclear. Trimming removed 7 bases at V and 2 bases at J, with 20 bases between. This CDR3 spans 16 amino acids. From germline, CDR1 is MNHNY and CDR2 SVGAGI (reference sequence). The CDR3 nucleotides are TGTGCCAGCACCAGAGTACGGACGGAAACCAACTATGGCTACACCTTC. The encoded protein is CASTRVRTETNYGYTF.

V and J are TRBV6-5 and TRBJ2-1; the match to TRBD2 covers 11 bases. The trim removed 6 bases at V and 6 bases at J, leaving 1 base unmatched. CDR3 length: 13 residues. Germline CDR1 reads MNHEY; CDR2 reads SVGAGI. CDR3 in amino acids: CASSLAGGNEQFF. In DNA, the CDR3 is TGTGCCAGCAGCCTAGCGGGGGGCAATGAGCAGTTCTTC.

The chain's CDR3 is CASSVTENTEAFF. The CDR3 coding sequence is TGTGCCAGCAGTGTAACAGAAAACACTGAAGCTTTCTTT. This sequence joins TRBV27 and TRBJ1-1; unclear D gene. V gave up 5 bases and J gave up 2 bases, with 9 bases separating them. The CDR3 sequence is 13 residues long. CDR1 is MNHEY, CDR2 SMNVEV, per germline (reference sequence).

This clone has a handful of counts. The genes are TRBV29-1 and TRBJ2-5; maybe TRBD1 (7 bases). CDR1 and CDR2 from the germline V gene are SQVTM and ANQGSEA. V was cut by 3 bases and J by 3 bases, with 11 bases left in between. The CDR3 length is 13 residues. CDR3 protein: CSVEGRGEETQYF. The CDR3 DNA follows: TGCAGCGTTGAGGGCAGGGGGGAAGAGACCCAGTACTTC.

V usage is TRBV5-4 and J usage is TRBJ2-7; 10 positions match TRBD2. Per the germline V gene, CDR1 is SGHNT and CDR2 is YYREEE (reference sequence). This CDR3 has 18 residues. V was pared by 0 bases and J by 0 bases, with 9 bases of the junction left unmatched. The CDR3 sequence is CASSLAIGPSGGSYEQYF. The CDR3 coding sequence is TGTGCCAGCAGCTTGGCAATCGGTCCTAGCGGGGGCTCCTACGAGCAGTACTTC.

The rearrangement uses TRBV29-1 and TRBJ2-1; 9 nucleotides line up with TRBD1. Germline trimming cut 6 bases from V and 5 bases from J; bases unmatched to any gene: 8. CDR3 length: 14 amino acids. Germline CDR1 and CDR2: SQVTM and ANQGSEA. CDR3 DNA sequence: TGCAGCGTAGGGACAGGGAAATTGAACAATGAGCAGTTCTTC. Its translation is CSVGTGKLNNEQFF.

The V call is TRBV4-2, the J call TRBJ2-5; 15 nucleotides agree with TRBD2. CDR1 is LGHNA, CDR2 YNFKEQ, per germline. The V gene end was trimmed by 3 bases and the J gene end by 2 bases; junction bases not matched to a gene: 10. The CDR3 consists of 19 residues. The CDR3 DNA reads as TGTGCCAGCAGCCACTCTGGACTAGCGGGAGGGGAGGGGCAAGAGACCCAGTACTTC. Amino acids: CASSHSGLAGGEGQETQYF.

The chain uses TRBV19 and TRBJ2-1; possibly TRBD1 or TRBD2 for D (6 bases each). Germline loops: CDR1 LNHDA, CDR2 SQIVND (reference sequence). V dropped 6 bases and J dropped 13 bases, with 16 bases sitting between them. The CDR3 is 12 amino acids. The CDR3 reads CASSDGGLGQFF. The CDR3 DNA sequence: TGTGCCAGTAGCGATGGGGGGCTCGGACAGTTCTTC.

The rearrangement joins TRBV28 to TRBJ1-5, with 7 bases that match TRBD1. The V segment lost 2 bases and the J segment 2 bases; nucleotides outside the gene matches: 12. CDR1 is MDHEN and CDR2 is SYDVKM in the germline V gene. This CDR3 region has 18 residues. CDR3 DNA: TGTGCCAGCAGTTTAGTCGACAGGGTTATAATTGGCAATCAGCCCCAGCATTTT. This gives the protein CASSLVDRVIIGNQPQHF.

This chain connects TRBV7-8 to TRBJ1-1, with TRBD1 as a possible D gene (5 bases). Germline V gives CDR1 SGHVS, CDR2 FQNEAQ. The CDR3 length is 14 residues. V lost 2 bases and J lost 4, with 11 bases in between. CDR3 DNA: TGTGCCAGCAGCTTAAGTGACAGAGGCACTGAAGCTTTCTTT. This sequence encodes CASSLSDRGTEAFF. The full variable domain, its missing parts supplied by reference TRBV7-8 and TRBJ1-1, is GAGVSQSPRYKVAKRGQDVALRCDPISGHVSLFWYQQALGQGPEFLTYFQNEAQLDKSGLPSDRFFAERPEGSVSTLKIQRTQQEDSAVYLCASSLSDRGTEAFFGQGTRLTVV.

The J gene is TRBJ2-5, the V gene TRBV4-1, with a possible D match to TRBD2 (6 bases). The germline gives CDR1 MGHRA, CDR2 YSYEKL. V lost 0 bases and J 4 bases, leaving 15 bases between the germline ends. This CDR3 comprises 16 residues. The DNA for the CDR3 is TGCGCCAGCAGCCAAGAGCCCCGGGGGAAGATAGAGACCCAGTACTTC. Amino acids: CASSQEPRGKIETQYF.

The chain couples TRBV27 to TRBJ2-7; TRBD2 matches 15 bases. The trim removed 3 bases at V and 3 bases at J, leaving 12 bases unmatched. The CDR3 sequence is 19 residues long. The germline V gene encodes CDR1 MNHEY and CDR2 SMNVEV (reference sequence). CDR3 protein: CASSFLGLAGGPVSYEQYF. The CDR3 DNA reads TGTGCCAGCAGTTTTTTAGGACTAGCGGGAGGGCCGGTGAGCTACGAGCAGTACTTC.

The V and J genes are TRBV4-1 and TRBJ2-1; TRBD1 matches at 8 bases. This CDR3 has 13 residues. The V segment lost 6 bases and the J segment 7 bases; nucleotides outside the gene matches: 5. Germline CDR1 is MGHRA and CDR2 is YSYEKL. The CDR3 DNA reads TGCGCCAGCAGTTGGGACAGGAAGAATGAGCAGTTCTTC. This sequence encodes CASSWDRKNEQFF.

The chain is built from TRBV10-3 and TRBJ2-1; 8 bases match TRBD2. Germline V gene sequence: CDR1 ENHRY, CDR2 SYGVKD. Trimming removed 5 bases from V and 5 bases from J; junction bases left unmatched: 11. This CDR3 comprises 16 residues. The CDR3 is CAISQPGTRENNEQFF. The CDR3 DNA reads as TGTGCCATCAGTCAACCCGGGACTAGAGAAAACAATGAGCAGTTCTTC.

This sequence joins TRBV11-2 and TRBJ2-1; D gene uncertain. This CDR3 spans 17 amino acids. V was clipped by 0 bases and J by 0 bases, with 12 bases between them. Germline-derived CDR1 and CDR2 are SGHAT and FQNNGV. CDR3 nucleotide sequence: TGTGCCAGCAGCTTAGAATTAGAACTTAGCTCCTACAATGAGCAGTTCTTC. Amino acids: CASSLELELSSYNEQFF.

The chain employs TRBV9 and TRBJ2-7, with TRBD2 as a possible D gene (5 bases). Germline V CDR1 and CDR2: SGDLS, YYNGEE. V lost 3 bases to trimming and J lost 5 bases, with 9 bases between them. This CDR3 is built from 12 residues. The CDR3 loop reads CASSAEGNEQYF. CDR3 nucleotides: TGTGCCAGCAGCGCAGAGGGTAACGAGCAGTACTTC.

The V call is TRBV27, the J call TRBJ2-1, with 10 bases aligning to TRBD2. CDR1 is MNHEY and CDR2 is SMNVEV in the germline V gene (reference sequence). Trimming cost V 4 bases and J 1 base; bases outside gene matches: 7. CDR3 length: 17 residues. CDR3 DNA: TGTGCCAGCAGTTCGGGTTCTAGCGGGAGTTCCTACAATGAGCAGTTCTTC. Translated, it gives CASSSGSSGSSYNEQFF.

This chain connects TRBV15 to TRBJ2-7, with 7 bases lining up with TRBD2. CDR1 is LNHNV and CDR2 is YYDKDF in the germline V gene (reference sequence). V trimming: 1 base; J trimming: 5 bases; junction bases outside the gene matches: 8. The CDR3 length is 15 residues. The CDR3 DNA follows: TGTGCCACCAGCAGAGGACTAGCTTACACCAACGAGCAGTACTTC. It specifies CATSRGLAYTNEQYF.